Presented here are 28 T cell receptor beta chains from one specimen sequenced in a study of shared clonotypes between healthy human individuals. Method: immunoSEQ multiplex PCR; TCRdb's copy keeps in-frame clones and lacks some. The repertoire consists of about 1.1 million clones, with around 82% occurring once and the leading ten covering 0.5% to 0.6%. The sequenced sample was memory CD4+ T cells from PBMCs. Sample subset: CD45RA-negative fraction. These receptors came from a young man in good health. Some clones in this sample may be carry-over from other donors' samples.

A word on this clone: Other DNA sequences within the sample encode an identical CDR3. The chain recombines TRBV6-5 with TRBJ1-5, with 7 bases matching TRBD1. CDR3 length: 15 amino acids. Per germline, CDR1 MNHEY and CDR2 SVGAGI. Losses at the gene ends were 6 bases for V and 0 bases for J; bases not matched to a gene: 5. Written as DNA, the CDR3 is TGTGCCAGCAGGAGACAGGGTAATAGCAATCAGCCCCAGCATTTT. As protein: CASRRQGNSNQPQHF.

The rearrangement links TRBV4-3 to TRBJ2-1; the match to TRBD2 covers 7 bases. Germline V gives CDR1 LGHNA, CDR2 YSLEER. This CDR3 has 18 amino acids. Trimming cost V 0 bases and J 6 bases; bases outside gene matches: 14. The CDR3 loop reads CASSQDLGSSGGPNEQFF. The CDR3 coding sequence is TGCGCCAGCAGCCAAGATTTGGGGTCTAGCGGAGGCCCCAATGAGCAGTTCTTC.

This clone was recorded once. The chain joins TRBV5-5 to TRBJ2-1; 9 bases fit TRBD2. The CDR3 runs 15 residues. In germline, CDR1 is SGHKS, CDR2 YYEKEE (reference sequence). V lost 3 bases and J lost 4; bases outside the gene matches: 5. The CDR3 sequence is CASSWGTSSYNEQFF. The CDR3, as DNA: TGTGCCAGCAGCTGGGGGACTAGCTCATACAATGAGCAGTTCTTC.

V usage is TRBV5-4 and J usage is TRBJ1-4, with unresolved D. V gave up 4 bases and J gave up 0 bases, with 16 bases separating them. Looked up from germline, CDR1 is SGHNT and CDR2 is YYREEE (reference sequence). This CDR3 is built from 17 residues. CDR3 residues: CASSPGGTKTTNEKLFF. DNA of the CDR3: TGTGCCAGCAGCCCCGGCGGCACCAAGACAACTAATGAAAAACTGTTTTTT.

The rearrangement links TRBV2 to TRBJ2-7, with D uncertain. Between the trimmed V and J ends, which lost 6 bases and 6 bases, there was a span of 15 bases. The germline V gene encodes CDR1 SNHLY and CDR2 FYNNEI. This CDR3 is 13 amino acids long. DNA of the CDR3: TGTGCCAGCAGCTTGACGGAGCGCAGCGAGCAGTACTTC. This gives the protein CASSLTERSEQYF.

This clone was seen once. The rearrangement uses TRBV6-6 and TRBJ2-1; D may be TRBD2 (5 bases). V was trimmed by 0 bases and J by 12 bases, leaving 12 bases between them. Germline V lookup: CDR1 MNHNY, CDR2 SVGAGI (reference sequence). CDR3 length: 13 residues. The CDR3 here is CASSYSGGGPQFF. In DNA, the CDR3 is TGTGCCAGCAGTTACTCCGGTGGAGGACCGCAGTTCTTC.

The chain links TRBV7-2 to TRBJ2-5, with TRBD1 as a possible D gene (5 bases). CDR3 length equals 14 residues. Germline lookup yields CDR1 SGHTA and CDR2 FQGNSA. The V gene lost 5 bases and the J gene lost 4 bases, with 14 bases spanning the gap. The CDR3 bases are TGTGCCAGCAGCAGGCTAGGGGTTAGAGAGACCCAGTACTTC. It codes for CASSRLGVRETQYF.

This rearrangement joins TRBV6-1 to TRBJ1-2; a possible D gene is TRBD1 (5 bases). V was clipped by 7 bases and J by 2 bases, with 14 bases between them. The V gene's germline CDR1 is MNHNS and CDR2 SASEGT. The CDR3 is 14 amino acids. In nucleotides, the CDR3 is TGTGCCAGCACCGAAACGGGACTAAACTATGGCTACACCTTC. Residues: CASTETGLNYGYTF.

The chain links TRBV28 to TRBJ2-1; 10 positions match TRBD2. Germline V lookup: CDR1 MDHEN, CDR2 SYDVKM. V gave up 7 bases and J gave up 1 base; unmatched junction bases: 4. The CDR3 totals 15 residues. The CDR3 sequence is CASKSSGSSYNEQFF. The CDR3 region has the DNA TGTGCCAGCAAGTCTAGCGGGAGTTCCTACAATGAGCAGTTCTTC.

The chain employs TRBV5-1 and TRBJ1-3; D unclear. The CDR3 loop spans 14 amino acids. With 6 bases removed from V and 0 bases from J, the gap between germline ends came to 10 bases. CDR1 is SGHRS, CDR2 YFSETQ, per germline. CDR3 sequence: CASNRGDSGNTIYF. CDR3 DNA: TGCGCCAGCAATCGCGGGGACTCTGGAAACACCATATATTTT.

As for this clone: Other DNA sequences in the sample encode the same CDR3. The chain links TRBV5-1 to TRBJ2-3; no definite D call. Germline V gene data show CDR1 as SGHRS and CDR2 as YFSETQ. Trimming took off 2 bases at V and 1 base at J, with 5 bases between the two ends. CDR3 length equals 13 residues. The CDR3 DNA sequence: TGCGCCAGCAGCTTAGTTGGCACAGATACGCAGTATTTT. Protein product: CASSLVGTDTQYF.

V and J are TRBV28 and TRBJ2-4; TRBD2 matches 15 bases. The CDR3 sequence is 16 residues long. The germline V gene encodes CDR1 MDHEN and CDR2 SYDVKM. V gave up 6 bases and J gave up 6 bases; unmatched junction bases: 6. CDR3 in amino acids: CASSPGLAGGSNIQYF. Written as DNA, the CDR3 is TGTGCCAGCAGCCCCGGACTAGCGGGAGGGTCAAACATTCAGTACTTC.

The chain is built from TRBV10-3 and TRBJ1-5, with D hard to call. Per germline, CDR1 ENHRY and CDR2 SYGVKD. This CDR3 contains 13 residues. Between the trimmed V and J ends, which lost 5 bases and 4 bases, there was a span of 9 bases. CDR3 loop: CAISYSGNQPQHF. The CDR3, as DNA: TGTGCCATCAGTTACAGTGGTAATCAGCCCCAGCATTTT.

This clone has at least ten counts. This same CDR3 is encoded by further DNA sequences in the sample. The chain is built from TRBV13 and TRBJ2-7; weak D call: TRBD1 (5 bases). Looked up from germline, CDR1 is PRHDT and CDR2 is FYEKMQ (reference sequence). The CDR3 loop spans 13 amino acids. V was trimmed by 1 base and J by 3 bases, leaving 7 bases between them. The CDR3 reads CASSLDRNYEQYF. CDR3 nucleotide sequence: TGTGCCAGCAGCTTAGACAGGAACTACGAGCAGTACTTC.

This clone was found a few times. The V and J genes are TRBV7-2 and TRBJ2-5, with 8 nucleotides matching TRBD1. With V trimmed by 8 bases and J by 4 bases, 6 bases remained unmatched. The CDR3 consists of 13 residues. CDR1 SGHTA and CDR2 FQGNSA come from the germline V gene. The CDR3 loop is CASGGGQGETQYF. In DNA form, the CDR3 reads TGTGCCAGCGGGGGCGGACAGGGAGAGACCCAGTACTTC.

The V gene is TRBV7-3, the J gene TRBJ2-7; D uncertain. This CDR3 spans 15 amino acids. V lost 5 bases to trimming and J lost 5 bases, with 19 bases between them. CDR1 and CDR2 (germline): SGHTA, FQGTGA. The CDR3 region is CASSLNGGYKDEQYF. The CDR3 nucleotides are TGTGCCAGCAGCCTAAACGGTGGGTACAAGGACGAGCAGTACTTC.

The chain is built from TRBV11-2 and TRBJ1-2; TRBD1 matches 12 bases. V gave up 6 bases and J gave up 6 bases; unmatched junction bases: 14. There are 17 residues in the CDR3. CDR1 and CDR2 from the germline V gene are SGHAT and FQNNGV. DNA for the CDR3: TGTGCCAGCAGAAAACCCGGGACAGGGGGCGCCGGTGATGGCTACACCTTC. Translating it yields CASRKPGTGGAGDGYTF.

Concerning this clone itself: Other DNA sequences of this sample code for an identical CDR3. The genes are TRBV6-5 and TRBJ2-7, with TRBD2 identical over 7 bases. V shed 1 base and J 0 bases; nucleotides not matched to a gene: 3. Germline V gene sequence: CDR1 MNHEY, CDR2 SVGAGI. This CDR3 comprises 15 residues. The DNA for the CDR3 is TGTGCCAGCAGTTACTATAGCGGGTCCTCCTACGAGCAGTACTTC. Its protein product is CASSYYSGSSYEQYF.

This clone is a singleton in its sample. V gene TRBV5-4 combines with J gene TRBJ2-7; TRBD2 aligns across 8 bases. J gave up 5 bases and V 5 bases, and 6 bases lay outside the gene matches. Germline-derived CDR1 and CDR2 are SGHNT and YYREEE (reference sequence). The CDR3 spans 13 residues. The CDR3 sequence: CASSGAGVHEQYF. The CDR3 coding sequence is TGTGCCAGCAGTGGAGCGGGAGTGCACGAGCAGTACTTC.

The V call is TRBV7-9, the J call TRBJ2-7, with D possibly called TRBD1 or TRBD2 (5 bases each). Trimming took 5 bases from V and 6 from J, leaving 11 bases between them. Germline CDR1 reads SEHNR; CDR2 reads FQNEAQ (reference sequence). The CDR3 sequence is 12 residues long. The CDR3 DNA sequence: TGTGCCAGCAGCCGGGGCGGTGGCGAGCAGTACTTC. Encoded protein: CASSRGGGEQYF. Supplemented by reference TRBV7-9 and TRBJ2-7, the full variable domain reads DTGVSQNPRHKITKRGQNVTFRCDPISEHNRLYWYRQTLGQGPEFLTYFQNEAQLEKSRLLSDRFSAERPKGSFSTLEIQRTEQGDSAMYLCASSRGGGEQYFGPGTRLTVT.

The rearrangement links TRBV27 to TRBJ2-6, with no clear D. Germline assignment: CDR1 MNHEY and CDR2 SMNVEV (reference sequence). V lost 5 bases and J lost 4, with 12 bases in between. CDR3 size: 15 residues. Here the CDR3 DNA reads TGTGCCAGCAGTATGACCCGTTCCGGGGCCAACGTCCTGACTTTC. Its translation: CASSMTRSGANVLTF.

The gene calls are TRBV7-3 and TRBJ2-1, with D tentatively TRBD1 (5 bases). V lost 1 base, J lost 2 bases, and 9 bases lay in between. This CDR3 has 15 residues. Germline lookup yields CDR1 SGHTA and CDR2 FQGTGA. This CDR3 is CASSLNTGTYNEQFF. CDR3 coding DNA: TGTGCCAGCAGCTTAAACACAGGCACCTACAATGAGCAGTTCTTC.

CDR3 sequence (DNA): TGTGCCAGCAGCTTAGGTCGGGGAAGCGGCACCGGGGAGCTGTTTTTT. Its translation: CASSLGRGSGTGELFF. V usage is TRBV11-2 and J usage is TRBJ2-2; possible D gene TRBD2, 5 bases. Trimming removed 1 base at V and 4 bases at J, with 13 bases between. The CDR3 covers 16 residues. CDR1 SGHAT and CDR2 FQNNGV come from the germline V gene.

This chain uses TRBV19 with TRBJ1-1; D unclear. V lost 0 bases to trimming and J lost 2 bases, with 10 bases between them. The CDR3 is 15 amino acids. The V gene's germline CDR1 is LNHDA and CDR2 SQIVND (reference sequence). CDR3 sequence (DNA): TGTGCCAGTAGTATAGATGGGTCGCGAAACACTGAAGCTTTCTTT. Translating gives CASSIDGSRNTEAFF.

V gene TRBV10-3 combines with J gene TRBJ2-5, with no clear D. Germline assignment: CDR1 ENHRY and CDR2 SYGVKD. The V end was cut by 3 bases, the J end by 4 bases, with 15 bases between. This CDR3 has 15 residues. The CDR3 DNA reads TGTGCCATCAGTGATTTCAGTAGGGCTATAGAGACCCAGTACTTC. The encoded protein is CAISDFSRAIETQYF.

This clone was found a few times. The chain carries TRBV27 and TRBJ2-2; D perhaps matches TRBD2 (6 bases). Trimming pared 5 bases from V and 4 bases from J, leaving 14 bases between. Germline CDR1 and CDR2: MNHEY and SMNVEV (reference sequence). CDR3 size: 15 residues. CDR3 DNA: TGTGCCAGCAGTCCCCGCGGGGCGGGCACCGGGGAGCTGTTTTTT. It yields the protein CASSPRGAGTGELFF.

This clone was counted a few times. CDR3 sequence reads: CASSLGDRQNYGYTF. CDR3 bases: TGTGCCAGCAGCTTGGGCGACAGGCAAAACTATGGCTACACCTTC. The rearrangement joins TRBV5-4 to TRBJ1-2; possibly TRBD1 for D (6 bases). Germline V lookup: CDR1 SGHNT, CDR2 YYREEE (reference sequence). This CDR3 has 15 amino acids. Trimming shortened V by 0 bases and J by 2 bases, and 11 bases separated the two germline ends.

The chain recombines TRBV19 with TRBJ1-4; no clear D gene. V was cut by 3 bases and J by 8 bases, with 13 bases left in between. Germline CDR1 is LNHDA and CDR2 is SQIVND (reference sequence). The CDR3 has 14 residues. The CDR3, as DNA: TGTGCCAGTAGTATTACACGGGTTGGAGAAAAACTGTTTTTT. The encoded protein is CASSITRVGEKLFF.